This T cell receptor (beta chain) was captured in a study of blood T cell repertoires in COVID-19. Here immunoSEQ multiplex PCR was the method, and the copy in TCRdb shows in-frame clones only, minus some. The table shows about 72,000 clones, with around 93% occurring only once. CDR3 length: 13 amino acids. Germline values: CDR1 WSHSY, CDR2 SAAADI. The sequence came from a human donor in a cohort sampled during active COVID-19. The sample comprised peripheral blood. The genes are TRBV10-2 and TRBJ2-5, with unresolved D. The CDR3 nucleotides read TGCGCTGTCGGCCCCAGAGGAGTTTCGACCCAGTACTTC. Amino acids: CAVGPRGVSTQYF.